This TCR beta chain appears in the sequencing data of a study of T cell repertoires in aging, cancer and after chemotherapy. About the research overall: Donor ages fell into six groups from 30 or younger up to 70 or older. Approximately 9 million TCR reads made up the full dataset. General study points: Loss of evenness, beyond lost richness, contributed to age-related TCR diversity decline in cancer patients. These repertoire data do not allow conclusions about immunological memory after chemotherapy.

This clonotype was observed a few times. Its antigen is undetermined. Germline values: CDR1 SGHKS, CDR2 YYEKEE (reference sequence). The CDR3 length is 15 residues. The V gene end was trimmed by 4 bases and the J gene end by 8 bases; junction bases not matched to a gene: 10. Amplification of TCR beta used genomic DNA extracted from peripheral blood. TRB rearrangements spanning V, D and J were amplified using mixed TRB-A/B primers. TCRdb fed the multiplex PCR reads into MiXCR, producing one record per CDR3 protein. The data show a few thousand distinct CDR3 sequences, 20% to 25% seen once. The source material was blood. The rearrangement links TRBV5-5 to TRBJ2-1; 9 nucleotides line up with TRBD1. This clonotype originated in a human donor in good health. In DNA form, the CDR3 reads TGTGCCAGCAGCCCGGACAGGGGCGCTTTTTATGAGCAGTTCTTC. It encodes CASSPDRGAFYEQFF.